Sequencing of this TCR beta chain was carried out in a study of OX40 agonist ivuxolimab in advanced cancers. Study overall: Participants, approximately 83% male, averaged approximately 56 years of age, ranging from roughly 20 to 80.

This clone came up a few times. Data came from immunoSEQ multiplex PCR; TCRdb stores just in-frame clones and leaves some out. The sample holds tens of thousands of clones, 75% to 90% seen once. Trimming stripped 3 bases from V and 3 bases from J, with 16 bases between. Looked up from germline, CDR1 is SGHDT and CDR2 is YYEEEE. This CDR3 spans 15 amino acids. The receptor's source is an adult with an advanced solid tumor such as melanoma, head and neck, liver or kidney cancer. The V call is TRBV5-6, the J call TRBJ2-7; D unclear. Sequences were derived from CD4+ or CD8+ T cells sorted from blood, sampled in a trial of the OX40 agonist ivuxolimab. The CDR3 spells CASSSPFGLYYEQYF. In DNA, the CDR3 is TGTGCCAGCAGCTCACCCTTCGGGTTATACTACGAGCAGTACTTC. Based on the CDR3 plus reference TRBV5-6 and TRBJ2-7, the full variable domain is DAGVTQSPTHLIKTRGQQVTLRCSPKSGHDTVSWYQQALGQGPQFIFQYYEEEERQRGNFPDRFSGHQFPNYSSELNVNALLLGDSALYLCASSSPFGLYYEQYFGPGTRLTVT.